Presented here are 25 T cell receptor beta chains from one specimen sequenced in a study of shared clonotypes between healthy human individuals. Using immunoSEQ multiplex PCR, the repertoire was profiled, and TCRdb retains in-frame clones only, with some absent. The data contain some 2.4 million clones, 93% of them singletons. Sequencing input: naive CD4+ T cells from PBMCs. Subset specified: CD45RA+ positively selected. Receptors were obtained from a man between 18 and 35 years old in good health. Some clones in this sample may be carry-over from other donors' samples.

This chain connects TRBV6-1 to TRBJ1-2, with D tentatively TRBD1 (6 bases). Trimming pared 3 bases from V and 7 bases from J, leaving 12 bases between. The CDR3 is 13 residues long. Germline CDR1 reads MNHNS; CDR2 reads SASEGT. CDR3 loop: CASSDLTGTGYTF. CDR3 in DNA: TGTGCCAGCAGTGACCTTACAGGGACTGGCTACACCTTC.

The chain recombines TRBV5-1 with TRBJ2-1; 7 bases match TRBD2. The CDR3 has 14 amino acids. Per germline, CDR1 SGHRS and CDR2 YFSETQ. With V trimmed by 1 base and J by 7 bases, 5 bases remained unmatched. Written as DNA, the CDR3 is TGCGCCAGCAGCTTGCCAACTAGCGTTAATGAGCAGTTCTTC. This codes for CASSLPTSVNEQFF.

V is TRBV6-6 and J is TRBJ2-2, with TRBD2 matching 13 bases. Germline V gene data show CDR1 as MNHNY and CDR2 as SVGAGI (reference sequence). This CDR3 contains 15 residues. The trim removed 4 bases at V and 5 bases at J, leaving 1 base unmatched. This CDR3 reads CASSWTSGSTGELFF. CDR3 coding DNA: TGTGCCAGCAGTTGGACTAGCGGGAGTACCGGGGAGCTGTTTTTT.

The V call is TRBV29-1, the J call TRBJ2-3; the match to TRBD2 covers 8 bases. The CDR3 runs to 13 residues. Per the germline V gene, CDR1 is SQVTM and CDR2 is ANQGSEA. In DNA form, the CDR3 reads TGCAGTCATAAGCGGGAGAAAGCAGATACGCAGTATTTT. Its protein is CSHKREKADTQYF.

The rearrangement joins TRBV2 to TRBJ2-2; D is possibly TRBD1 (6 bases). The CDR3 loop spans 15 amino acids. Germline CDR1 reads SNHLY; CDR2 reads FYNNEI. Between the trimmed V and J ends, which lost 4 bases and 8 bases, there was a span of 17 bases. For the CDR3, the DNA is TGTGCCAGCAGTGGATTTAGGACAGCTTTGGGGGAGCTGTTTTTT. Translated: CASSGFRTALGELFF.

This chain connects TRBV2 to TRBJ1-1; 11 bases line up with TRBD1. Germline values: CDR1 SNHLY, CDR2 FYNNEI. The V segment lost 7 bases and the J segment 2 bases; nucleotides outside the gene matches: 9. The length of the CDR3 is 16 residues. CDR3 nucleotide sequence: TGTGCCAGCAAGGGACAGGGGGGGAACCGCAACACTGAAGCTTTCTTT. Residues: CASKGQGGNRNTEAFF.

The chain joins TRBV4-2 to TRBJ2-7; D is possibly TRBD2 (5 bases). V shed 4 bases and J shed 8 bases, with 18 bases lying between them. The CDR3 contains 14 residues. Germline values: CDR1 LGHNA, CDR2 YNFKEQ. CDR3 loop: CASSRPSIGEKQYF. Written as DNA, the CDR3 is TGTGCCAGCAGCCGCCCATCCATCGGGGAGAAGCAGTACTTC.

Remarks on this clone: At one end the junction does not follow the germline gene, possibly because of a read error. The genes are TRBV2 and TRBJ2-4; D is possibly TRBD1 (6 bases). Germline V CDR1 and CDR2: SNHLY, FYNNEI. This CDR3 has 12 residues. The CDR3 protein is CASSEVQGYRHF. CDR3 coding DNA: TGTGCCAGCAGTGAAGTACAGGGATATCGGCACTTC. The full variable domain, its missing parts supplied by reference TRBV2 and TRBJ2-4, is EPEVTQTPSHQVTQMGQEVILRCVPISNHLYFYWYRQILGQKVEFLVSFYNNEISEKSEIFDDQFSVERPDGSNFTLKIRSTKLEDSAMYFCASSEVQGYRHFGAGTRLSVL.

The chain couples TRBV5-1 to TRBJ2-7; tentative D call: TRBD1 (5 bases). The CDR3 spans 19 residues. Germline V gene data show CDR1 as SGHRS and CDR2 as YFSETQ. With 1 base removed from V and 5 bases from J, the gap between germline ends came to 28 bases. The CDR3 sequence: CASSLHGREVPRGRHEQYF. As DNA, the CDR3 is TGCGCCAGCAGCTTGCATGGTCGAGAAGTCCCTAGGGGCCGCCACGAGCAGTACTTC.

This chain joins TRBV4-1 and TRBJ1-2; D may be TRBD1 (5 bases). V was trimmed by 4 bases and J by 5 bases, leaving 20 bases between them. Germline values: CDR1 MGHRA, CDR2 YSYEKL. CDR3 size: 16 residues. Here the CDR3 DNA reads TGCGCCAGCAGCCCTCCAGGGCCCGAGGAACTTTATGGCTACACCTTC. Protein product: CASSPPGPEELYGYTF.

The sample holds one count of this clone. The rearrangement joins TRBV29-1 to TRBJ2-7, with 8 bases matching TRBD2. The germline CDR1 and CDR2 sequences are SQVTM and ANQGSEA. The CDR3 totals 14 residues. J lost 9 bases, V lost 3 bases, and 13 bases had no gene match. CDR3 loop: CSVESGSGISGQYF. The CDR3 nucleotides read TGCAGCGTTGAGTCGGGTAGCGGGATAAGTGGGCAGTACTTC.

The V gene is TRBV28, the J gene TRBJ2-7, with 12 bases identical to TRBD2. Germline V gene data show CDR1 as MDHEN and CDR2 as SYDVKM. This CDR3 has 16 residues. Trimming removed 5 bases from V and 2 bases from J; junction bases left unmatched: 7. CDR3 protein: CASSLRLAGATYEQYF. CDR3 in DNA: TGTGCCAGCAGTCTCCGACTAGCGGGAGCAACCTACGAGCAGTACTTC. Full variable domain (rest looked up from reference TRBV28 and TRBJ2-7): DVKVTQSSRYLVKRTGEKVFLECVQDMDHENMFWYRQDPGLGLRLIYFSYDVKMKEKGDIPEGYSVSREKKERFSLILESASTNQTSMYLCASSLRLAGATYEQYFGPGTRLTVT.

V gene TRBV27 combines with J gene TRBJ1-2; no definite D call. The germline V gene encodes CDR1 MNHEY and CDR2 SMNVEV (reference sequence). CDR3 length equals 14 residues. Trimming cost V 5 bases and J 4 bases, with 14 bases left between them. The CDR3 loop reads CASSPKTIGYGYTF. The CDR3 DNA reads TGTGCCAGCAGTCCAAAAACGATCGGCTATGGCTACACCTTC.

This sequence joins TRBV7-2 and TRBJ1-6; 10 bases are a match to TRBD1. The CDR3 is made up of 16 amino acids. The V and J ends lost 2 bases and 6 bases, in that order; junction bases with no gene match: 4. Per germline, CDR1 SGHTA and CDR2 FQGNSA. The CDR3, as DNA: TGTGCCAGCAGCTTAAGACAGGGGGCGGGTAATTCACCCCTCCACTTT. Its protein is CASSLRQGAGNSPLHF.

The chain is built from TRBV5-1 and TRBJ2-1; the match to TRBD2 covers 8 bases. The CDR3 runs to 17 residues. Germline CDR1 reads SGHRS; CDR2 reads YFSETQ. The junction had 11 bases not matched to a gene; V was cut back by 0 bases and J by 6 bases. CDR3 amino acids: CASSLATGLVSSNEQFF. The CDR3 DNA is TGCGCCAGCAGCTTGGCGACGGGACTAGTGAGTAGCAATGAGCAGTTCTTC.

V gene TRBV4-1 combines with J gene TRBJ2-3; no definite D call. The CDR3 covers 17 residues. V lost 1 base and J 2 bases, leaving 16 bases between the germline ends. Germline V gene data show CDR1 as MGHRA and CDR2 as YSYEKL. CDR3 sequence: CASSQAVGPLNTDTQYF. The CDR3 DNA follows: TGCGCCAGCAGCCAAGCAGTGGGCCCTCTAAACACAGATACGCAGTATTTT.

This clone was found once. This sequence joins TRBV12-5 and TRBJ2-3; D remains unclear. The germline CDR1 and CDR2 sequences are LGHNT and FRNRAP. The CDR3 consists of 13 residues. V lost 1 base to trimming and J lost 6 bases, with 8 bases between them. The CDR3: CASGLGPRDTQYF. CDR3 coding DNA: TGTGCTAGTGGTTTGGGTCCGCGGGATACGCAGTATTTT.

The J gene is TRBJ2-1, the V gene TRBV21-1; the table names TRBD2, a call not compared with the DNA. TRBV21-1 is flagged as a pseudogene. There are 17 residues in the CDR3. The CDR3 sequence: CASSLTGTSGSYNEQFF. The CDR3 DNA reads as TGTGCCAGCAGCCTAACCGGGACTAGCGGGAGTTACAATGAGCAGTTCTTC.

The V and J genes are TRBV18 and TRBJ2-4; D is perhaps TRBD1 (5 bases). The V end lost 6 bases, the J end lost 12 bases, and 21 bases lay between the germline ends. This CDR3 region has 14 residues. From germline, CDR1 is KGHSH and CDR2 LQKENI. For the CDR3, the DNA is TGTGCCAGCTCCGTAGGGTCCCGGACAAGCCATCAGTACTTC. As protein: CASSVGSRTSHQYF.

The count of this clone is one. The V and J genes are TRBV5-1 and TRBJ2-5; 11 positions agree with TRBD2. The ends lost 2 bases at V and 5 bases at J; junction bases unmatched: 11. CDR3 length: 17 residues. The V gene's germline CDR1 is SGHRS and CDR2 YFSETQ. The DNA for the CDR3 is TGCGCCAGCAGCTTAGGAGCTAGCGGGAGGAGGGGTGAGACCCAGTACTTC. It specifies CASSLGASGRRGETQYF.

The chain is built from TRBV11-2 and TRBJ1-4; D possibly corresponds to TRBD1 (5 bases). In germline, CDR1 is SGHAT, CDR2 FQNNGV. The CDR3 has 15 amino acids. V dropped 8 bases and J dropped 4 bases, with 17 bases sitting between them. CDR3 nucleotide sequence: TGTGCCAGCGCACAGGAGGGCGCATTTAATGAAAAACTGTTTTTT. It codes for CASAQEGAFNEKLFF.

Comment on this clone: Distinct nucleotide sequences in the sample also encode this CDR3. This chain joins TRBV9 and TRBJ2-1, with D possibly being TRBD2 (6 bases). CDR3 length: 14 residues. Germline assignment: CDR1 SGDLS and CDR2 YYNGEE. V was cut by 4 bases and J by 4 bases, with 12 bases left in between. CDR3 in amino acids: CASSPRDLYNEQFF. The CDR3 nucleotides read TGTGCCAGCAGCCCGCGGGACTTGTACAATGAGCAGTTCTTC.

CDR3 bases: TGTGCCAGCAGCCAAGGGGGAAATGCTTTCTTT. This gives the protein CASSQGGNAFF. The V gene is TRBV14, the J gene TRBJ1-1; D is ambiguous. CDR3 length: 11 amino acids. V was cut by 1 base and J by 11 bases, with 8 bases left in between. Germline V gives CDR1 SGHDN, CDR2 FVKESK.

This sequence joins TRBV7-2 and TRBJ1-1, with a possible D match to TRBD1 (6 bases). V dropped 3 bases and J dropped 2 bases, with 10 bases sitting between them. Germline CDR1 reads SGHTA; CDR2 reads FQGNSA. There are 14 residues in the CDR3. The CDR3 sequence: CASSFKDSNTEAFF. The CDR3 DNA reads TGTGCCAGCAGCTTCAAGGACAGCAACACTGAAGCTTTCTTT.

The chain employs TRBV5-5 and TRBJ2-2; perhaps TRBD2 as D (6 bases). The CDR3 consists of 17 residues. Germline CDR1 SGHKS, CDR2 YYEKEE (reference sequence). The V end lost 6 bases, the J end lost 2 bases, and 20 bases lay between the germline ends. The CDR3 DNA reads TGTGCCAGCATCCACGGGGGTGGGCAGCTTAACACCGGGGAGCTGTTTTTT. Translated, it gives CASIHGGGQLNTGELFF.